These 17 T cell receptor beta chains were sequenced from one sample in a study of PD-1 blockade in classical Hodgkin lymphoma. Here immunoSEQ multiplex PCR was the method, and the copy in TCRdb shows in-frame clones only, minus some. Of approximately 57,000 clones listed, around 93% were seen once; the top ten hold over 9.5%. Each and every patient relapsed after autologous stem cell transplantation, and patients got differing brentuximab vedotin exposure. Here the sequenced sample was peripheral blood mononuclear cells (PBMCs), taken before the second cycle of nivolumab. These receptor sequences come from a human donor with classical Hodgkin lymphoma.

This clone is medium-sized in the sample. The J gene is TRBJ1-1, the V gene TRBV27; 8 bases are shared with TRBD1. Germline CDR1 and CDR2: MNHEY and SMNVEV (reference sequence). There are 12 residues in the CDR3. The V gene end was trimmed by 5 bases and the J gene end by 10 bases; junction bases not matched to a gene: 6. In nucleotides, the CDR3 is TGTGCCAGCAGTCCCCAGGGGGCCATAGCTTTCTTT. Its translation: CASSPQGAIAFF.

CDR3 nucleotide sequence: TGTGCCAGCAGCTCCCCCCGACTAGCGGGTCCGTACGAGCAGTACTTC. Its translation is CASSSPRLAGPYEQYF. V gene TRBV28 combines with J gene TRBJ2-7, with 10 bases identical to TRBD2. Trimming removed 6 bases from V and 4 bases from J; junction bases left unmatched: 12. The CDR3 spans 16 residues. Germline V gives CDR1 MDHEN, CDR2 SYDVKM.

V and J are TRBV13 and TRBJ2-1, with no clear D. The CDR3 has 15 amino acids. The ends were cut back, 5 bases at V and 9 bases at J, with 20 bases in the middle. Per the germline V gene, CDR1 is PRHDT and CDR2 is FYEKMQ (reference sequence). The CDR3 here is CASSGFIIEPFEQFF. The CDR3 DNA sequence: TGTGCCAGCAGCGGATTTATTATCGAGCCTTTTGAGCAGTTCTTC.

The chain has TRBV5-1 and TRBJ2-1; 10 bases map to TRBD2. This CDR3 contains 17 residues. Germline trimming cut 4 bases from V and 7 bases from J; bases unmatched to any gene: 14. The germline V gene has CDR1 SGHRS and CDR2 YFSETQ. CDR3 in amino acids: CASSPLLLAGPFNEQFF. CDR3 DNA: TGCGCCAGCAGCCCACTTTTACTAGCGGGGCCGTTTAATGAGCAGTTCTTC.

V usage is TRBV7-7 and J usage is TRBJ2-1; 10 nucleotides match TRBD2. J lost 8 bases, V lost 5 bases, and 3 bases had no gene match. This CDR3 has 13 amino acids. The germline V gene encodes CDR1 SSHAT and CDR2 FNYEAQ (reference sequence). CDR3 sequence (DNA): TGTGCCAGCAGCAGCGGGACTAGCGATGAGCAGTTCTTC. It translates to CASSSGTSDEQFF.

The CDR3 DNA is TGCAGTGCTACGGGGAGAACTGAAGCTTTCTTT. Translation: CSATGRTEAFF. The chain joins TRBV20-1 to TRBJ1-1; D gene unclear. The CDR3 is 11 residues long. V shed 4 bases and J shed 5 bases, with 8 bases lying between them. The germline gives CDR1 DFQATT, CDR2 SNEGSKA (reference sequence).

The chain joins TRBV5-6 to TRBJ2-7; 8 nucleotides align to TRBD1. The CDR3 is 14 amino acids. J was trimmed by 4 bases and V by 4 bases; bases with no gene match: 7. Looked up from germline, CDR1 is SGHDT and CDR2 is YYEEEE. The CDR3 DNA reads as TGTGCCAGCAGCGCCGGACAGGGAAGTTACGAGCAGTACTTC. This gives the protein CASSAGQGSYEQYF.

The chain recombines TRBV5-1 with TRBJ2-7; perhaps TRBD2 as D (7 bases). This CDR3 spans 14 amino acids. CDR1 is SGHRS and CDR2 is YFSETQ in the germline V gene. Trimming removed 4 bases from V and 0 bases from J, with 11 bases in between. The CDR3 reads CASSGGDNSYEQYF. The CDR3 DNA is TGCGCCAGCAGCGGGGGGGACAACTCCTACGAGCAGTACTTC. The variable domain in full, completed from reference TRBV5-1 and TRBJ2-7, reads KAGVTQTPRYLIKTRGQQVTLSCSPISGHRSVSWYQQTPGQGLQFLFEYFSETQRNKGNFPGRFSGRQFSNSRSEMNVSTLELGDSALYLCASSGGDNSYEQYFGPGTRLTVT.

V and J are TRBV11-3 and TRBJ2-2; maybe TRBD1 (5 bases). The CDR3 contains 16 residues. Germline-derived CDR1 and CDR2 are SGHNT and YENEEA. V was trimmed by 6 bases and J by 4 bases, leaving 18 bases between them. The CDR3 sequence is CASSPPRQYFTGELFF. In DNA, the CDR3 is TGTGCCAGCAGTCCCCCTCGACAGTATTTCACCGGGGAGCTGTTTTTT.

The V and J genes are TRBV7-2 and TRBJ2-7; 9 bases line up with TRBD2. This CDR3 is 15 amino acids long. CDR1 and CDR2 (germline): SGHTA, FQGNSA. V dropped 1 base and J dropped 1; count of bases not matched to a gene: 2. The CDR3 sequence is CASSLVAGGSYEQYF. In DNA form, the CDR3 reads TGTGCCAGCAGCTTAGTTGCGGGAGGGTCCTACGAGCAGTACTTC.

The V call is TRBV30, the J call TRBJ2-1; D perhaps matches TRBD1 (6 bases). The CDR3 sequence is 11 residues long. V lost 3 bases and J 9 bases, leaving 9 bases between the germline ends. Germline CDR1 GTSNPN, CDR2 SVGIG (reference sequence). The CDR3 is CAWRIGGEQFF. CDR3 nucleotides: TGTGCCTGGAGGATAGGGGGTGAGCAGTTCTTC.

This sequence joins TRBV10-3 and TRBJ2-5; 8 positions match TRBD1. Germline CDR1 and CDR2: ENHRY and SYGVKD. The CDR3 is 16 residues long. V lost 9 bases to trimming and J lost 2 bases; unmatched junction nucleotides: 14. The CDR3 bases are TGTGCCATTGCCGCGACAGGGGATAAACCACAAGAGACCCAGTACTTC. Its protein is CAIAATGDKPQETQYF.

V is TRBV6-5 and J is TRBJ1-2; D is perhaps TRBD1 (5 bases). Trimming took off 0 bases at V and 2 bases at J, with 7 bases between the two ends. Looked up from germline, CDR1 is MNHEY and CDR2 is SVGAGI. The CDR3 runs 14 residues. CDR3 in amino acids: CASSYSSGNYGYTF. For the CDR3, the DNA is TGTGCCAGCAGTTACTCATCAGGGAACTATGGCTACACCTTC.

The chain recombines TRBV11-3 with TRBJ2-2; D might be TRBD2 (6 bases). The germline gives CDR1 SGHNT, CDR2 YENEEA. V gave up 1 base and J gave up 7 bases, with 13 bases separating them. The CDR3 has 15 residues. CDR3 DNA: TGTGCCAGCAGCTTAGCTAGCGTAGGCCTCGGGGAGCTGTTTTTT. Its protein is CASSLASVGLGELFF. Combining the CDR3 with reference TRBV11-3 and TRBJ2-2 gives the whole variable domain EAGVVQSPRYKIIEKKQPVAFWCNPISGHNTLYWYLQNLGQGPELLIRYENEEAVDDSQLPKDRFSAERLKGVDSTLKIQPAELGDSAVYLCASSLASVGLGELFFGEGSRLTVL.

The chain recombines TRBV7-9 with TRBJ2-3, with D hard to call. The CDR3 totals 15 residues. Germline V gives CDR1 SEHNR, CDR2 FQNEAQ (reference sequence). V lost 5 bases, J lost 1 base, and 13 bases lay in between. In DNA, the CDR3 is TGTGCCAGCAGCCTTCCCTTTGTGGGCACAGATACGCAGTATTTT. Protein product: CASSLPFVGTDTQYF.

The gene calls are TRBV29-1 and TRBJ2-5, with a tentative D call TRBD1 (5 bases). The CDR3 runs to 13 residues. Germline-derived CDR1 and CDR2 are SQVTM and ANQGSEA. Trimming pared 0 bases from V and 7 bases from J, leaving 12 bases between. The CDR3 bases are TGCAGCGTTGAAGACCCAGTCAGGGCGACCCAGTACTTC. It translates to CSVEDPVRATQYF.

The chain couples TRBV5-6 to TRBJ2-7, with 8 bases matching TRBD1. CDR1 SGHDT and CDR2 YYEEEE come from the germline V gene. CDR3 length equals 14 residues. J was trimmed by 4 bases and V by 3 bases; bases with no gene match: 6. CDR3 region: CASSSGQGRYEQYF. CDR3 nucleotides: TGTGCCAGCAGCTCCGGACAGGGTAGGTACGAGCAGTACTTC. The variable domain in full, with the rest retrieved from reference TRBV5-6 and TRBJ2-7, is DAGVTQSPTHLIKTRGQQVTLRCSPKSGHDTVSWYQQALGQGPQFIFQYYEEEERQRGNFPDRFSGHQFPNYSSELNVNALLLGDSALYLCASSSGQGRYEQYFGPGTRLTVT.